The 11 T cell receptor beta chains below were found in one sample sequenced in a study of cytomegalovirus exposure and HLA in healthy donors. Primers for the PCR totalled 60 Vbeta and 13 Jbeta. Libraries were prepared by immunoSEQ multiplex PCR; TCRdb keeps only in-frame clonotypes and omits some of them. The sample consists of 40,000 to 55,000 clones, 55% to 75% of them appearing once. Sequencing was carried out using PBMCs. The receptors stem from a woman aged 30 to 39 in good health and CMV-seronegative.

The chain employs TRBV7-9 and TRBJ1-1; D gene unclear. Trimming cost V 1 base and J 1 base, with 7 bases left between them. Germline V gene data show CDR1 as SEHNR and CDR2 as FQNEAQ (reference sequence). The CDR3 covers 14 residues. CDR3 coding DNA: TGTGCCAGCAGCTTAGTTCGGGAGAACACTGAAGCTTTCTTT. Translated: CASSLVRENTEAFF.

The chain is built from TRBV27 and TRBJ2-6; no clear D. Trimming cost V 6 bases and J 2 bases, with 5 bases left between them. The CDR3 has 13 residues. Per germline, CDR1 MNHEY and CDR2 SMNVEV (reference sequence). Written as DNA, the CDR3 is TGTGCCAGCAGAGAGGCTGGGGCCAACGTCCTGACTTTC. It is translated as CASREAGANVLTF.

The rearrangement links TRBV6-5 to TRBJ1-5; D might be TRBD1 (6 bases). V lost 4 bases and J 2 bases, leaving 15 bases between the germline ends. This CDR3 has 16 residues. The germline V gene has CDR1 MNHEY and CDR2 SVGAGI. CDR3: CASSLPGAGGNQPQHF. In DNA, the CDR3 is TGTGCCAGCAGTTTGCCAGGGGCGGGGGGCAATCAGCCCCAGCATTTT.

This clone was observed a few times. This chain links TRBV6-5 with TRBJ1-4; D gene unclear. Germline CDR1 is MNHEY and CDR2 is SVGAGI. Trimming took 0 bases from V and 2 from J, leaving 10 bases between them. This CDR3 contains 16 residues. The CDR3 coding sequence is TGTGCCAGCAGTTACTCGGGCAGGCCTACTAATGAAAAACTGTTTTTT. Amino acids: CASSYSGRPTNEKLFF.

The V call is TRBV29-1, the J call TRBJ1-5, with no clear D. CDR3 length: 13 amino acids. The V end was cut by 4 bases, the J end by 5 bases, with 12 bases between. Germline loops: CDR1 SQVTM, CDR2 ANQGSEA. The CDR3 region has the DNA TGCAGCGTTGCCCGGGAGGGTGATCAGCCCCAGCATTTT. It codes for CSVAREGDQPQHF. Full variable domain (missing parts from reference TRBV29-1 and TRBJ1-5): SAVISQKPSRDICQRGTSLTIQCQVDSQVTMMFWYRQQPGQSLTLIATANQGSEATYESGFVIDKFPISRPNLTFSTLTVSNMSPEDSSIYLCSVAREGDQPQHFGDGTRLSIL.

V and J are TRBV28 and TRBJ2-2; TRBD2 matches 7 bases. CDR1 MDHEN and CDR2 SYDVKM come from the germline V gene. This CDR3 is 14 amino acids long. With V trimmed by 8 bases and J by 5 bases, 8 bases remained unmatched. This CDR3 reads CASWASGDTGELFF. Here the CDR3 DNA reads TGTGCCAGCTGGGCAAGCGGGGATACCGGGGAGCTGTTTTTT.

The J gene is TRBJ2-3, the V gene TRBV6-4, with 7 bases that match TRBD2. This CDR3 contains 15 residues. Germline V CDR1 and CDR2: MRHNA, SNTAGT. The V gene end was trimmed by 5 bases and the J gene end by 3 bases; junction bases not matched to a gene: 8. CDR3 bases: TGTGCCAGCAGTTCTTTGGCGGGAGATACAGATACGCAGTATTTT. Protein sequence: CASSSLAGDTDTQYF.

CDR3 coding DNA: TGTGCCAGCAGCTTAAGCGGGTACGAGCAGTACTTC. Amino acids: CASSLSGYEQYF. The rearrangement uses TRBV7-2 and TRBJ2-7, with D possibly TRBD2 on 6 matching bases. Germline V gene sequence: CDR1 SGHTA, CDR2 FQGNSA. The V gene lost 2 bases and the J gene lost 4 bases, with 6 bases spanning the gap. The CDR3 runs to 12 residues.

This sequence joins TRBV30 and TRBJ1-5, with D possibly being TRBD1 (5 bases). The CDR3 length is 15 residues. V lost 3 bases to trimming and J lost 4 bases, with 16 bases between them. The germline CDR1 and CDR2 sequences are GTSNPN and SVGIG (reference sequence). CDR3 region: CAWSGGGAGNQPQHF. In nucleotides, the CDR3 is TGTGCCTGGAGCGGTGGAGGGGCTGGTAATCAGCCCCAGCATTTT.

This chain connects TRBV7-2 to TRBJ1-1; 7 nucleotides match TRBD1. Germline lookup yields CDR1 SGHTA and CDR2 FQGNSA. After removal of 4 bases from V and 4 bases from J, the junction contained 6 bases not matched to a gene. This CDR3 spans 14 amino acids. This CDR3 reads CASSSGQAVTEAFF. The DNA for the CDR3 is TGTGCCAGCAGCTCCGGACAGGCAGTCACTGAAGCTTTCTTT.

This chain connects TRBV30 to TRBJ1-6, with D perhaps TRBD1 (6 bases). Germline loops: CDR1 GTSNPN, CDR2 SVGIG (reference sequence). V was clipped by 5 bases and J by 8 bases, with 19 bases between them. This CDR3 contains 15 residues. This CDR3 reads CAWGVRGASHSPLHF. The DNA of the CDR3 is TGTGCCTGGGGGGTCAGGGGAGCCTCGCATTCACCCCTCCACTTT.